This TCR beta chain was retrieved from a study of cytotoxic CD8 clonotypes in ibrutinib-treated CLL. Study overall: The patients comprised about a dozen relapsed/refractory and 15 treatment-naive cases, roughly 18 IGHV unmutated. Study-level findings and limits: The public clonotypes identified were infrequent and showed contraction or stability on treatment.

Germline CDR1 is MNHEY and CDR2 is SMNVEV (reference sequence). Trimming cost V 3 bases and J 3 bases, with 15 bases left between them. The CDR3 spans 15 residues. Frozen-stored PBMCs produced roughly 2 micrograms of genomic DNA for TCR beta libraries. On this clone itself: The antigen is unknown.

Here immunoSEQ multiplex PCR was the method, and the copy in TCRdb shows in-frame clones only, minus some. Counted here are hundreds of thousands of clones, more than 75% occurring once; the ten biggest clones make up about an eighth. The chain combines TRBV27 with TRBJ2-7; either TRBD1 or TRBD2 may fit D (5 bases each). The receptor was isolated from a human donor with chronic lymphocytic leukemia. The sequenced sample was PBMCs, obtained after 12 months of ibrutinib treatment. The chain's CDR3 is CASSLTGRPDYEQYF. CDR3 DNA: TGTGCCAGCAGTTTGACGGGGCGGCCGGACTACGAGCAGTACTTC.